What follows is one T cell receptor beta chain and its context. Reverse transcription of roughly 0.5 to 1 ug RNA was carried out with random hexamers. Amplification of TCR beta CDR3 was carried out by immunoSEQ multiplex PCR, which covered 54 Vbeta and 13 Jbeta segments. TCRdb passed the immunoSEQ multiplex PCR reads through MiXCR, listing each CDR3 protein once. The data hold roughly 130,000 distinct CDR3 sequences, with roughly 95% observed a single time. The data derive from a study of CD8 T cells in Susac syndrome. Sequences were obtained from CD4+ T cells from PBMCs. This TCR was sampled from a human donor in good health.

CDR3 bases: TGTGCCAGCAGCCAGCTAGCGGAGACCCAGTACTTC. Amino acids: CASSQLAETQYF. The rearrangement links TRBV3-1 to TRBJ2-5, with D maybe TRBD2 (6 bases). V shed 3 bases and J shed 5 bases, with 7 bases lying between them. Per the germline V gene, CDR1 is LGHDT and CDR2 is YNNKEL (reference sequence). CDR3 length: 12 residues.